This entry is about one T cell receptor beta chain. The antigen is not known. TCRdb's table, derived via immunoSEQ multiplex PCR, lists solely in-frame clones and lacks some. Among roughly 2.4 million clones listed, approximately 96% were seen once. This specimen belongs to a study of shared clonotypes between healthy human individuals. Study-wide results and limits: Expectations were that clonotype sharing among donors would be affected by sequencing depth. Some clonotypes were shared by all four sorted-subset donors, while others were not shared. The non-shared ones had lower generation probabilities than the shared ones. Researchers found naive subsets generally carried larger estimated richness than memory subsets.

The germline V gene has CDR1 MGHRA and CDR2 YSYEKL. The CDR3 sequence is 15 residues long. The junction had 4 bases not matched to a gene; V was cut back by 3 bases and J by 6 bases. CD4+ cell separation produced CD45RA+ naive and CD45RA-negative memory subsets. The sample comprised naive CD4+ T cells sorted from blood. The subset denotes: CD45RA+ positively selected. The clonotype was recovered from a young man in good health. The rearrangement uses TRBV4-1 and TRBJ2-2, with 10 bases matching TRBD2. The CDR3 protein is CASSHPLAGAGELFF. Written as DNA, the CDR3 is TGCGCCAGCAGCCATCCTCTAGCGGGAGCCGGGGAGCTGTTTTTT.